This T cell receptor beta chain was retrieved from a study of T cell responses to AZD1222 COVID-19 vaccine. Sequencing used immunoSEQ multiplex PCR; TCRdb keeps in-frame clones, though not all of them. The sample includes 140,000 or so clones, 92% seen only once; the top ten take under 4.5%. The CDR3 loop spans 14 amino acids. Deletions cut 5 bases from V and 2 bases from J, with 12 bases between. The germline V gene has CDR1 KGHDR and CDR2 SFDVKD. The origin of this receptor is an adult who received the AZD1222 COVID-19 vaccine. Sequenced here: peripheral blood, sampled 28 days after the second AZD1222 dose. V is TRBV24-1 and J is TRBJ2-7; D is undetermined. CDR3 in amino acids: CATSAPLVPYEQYF. The CDR3 coding sequence is TGTGCCACCAGTGCCCCCCTAGTTCCCTACGAGCAGTACTTC.